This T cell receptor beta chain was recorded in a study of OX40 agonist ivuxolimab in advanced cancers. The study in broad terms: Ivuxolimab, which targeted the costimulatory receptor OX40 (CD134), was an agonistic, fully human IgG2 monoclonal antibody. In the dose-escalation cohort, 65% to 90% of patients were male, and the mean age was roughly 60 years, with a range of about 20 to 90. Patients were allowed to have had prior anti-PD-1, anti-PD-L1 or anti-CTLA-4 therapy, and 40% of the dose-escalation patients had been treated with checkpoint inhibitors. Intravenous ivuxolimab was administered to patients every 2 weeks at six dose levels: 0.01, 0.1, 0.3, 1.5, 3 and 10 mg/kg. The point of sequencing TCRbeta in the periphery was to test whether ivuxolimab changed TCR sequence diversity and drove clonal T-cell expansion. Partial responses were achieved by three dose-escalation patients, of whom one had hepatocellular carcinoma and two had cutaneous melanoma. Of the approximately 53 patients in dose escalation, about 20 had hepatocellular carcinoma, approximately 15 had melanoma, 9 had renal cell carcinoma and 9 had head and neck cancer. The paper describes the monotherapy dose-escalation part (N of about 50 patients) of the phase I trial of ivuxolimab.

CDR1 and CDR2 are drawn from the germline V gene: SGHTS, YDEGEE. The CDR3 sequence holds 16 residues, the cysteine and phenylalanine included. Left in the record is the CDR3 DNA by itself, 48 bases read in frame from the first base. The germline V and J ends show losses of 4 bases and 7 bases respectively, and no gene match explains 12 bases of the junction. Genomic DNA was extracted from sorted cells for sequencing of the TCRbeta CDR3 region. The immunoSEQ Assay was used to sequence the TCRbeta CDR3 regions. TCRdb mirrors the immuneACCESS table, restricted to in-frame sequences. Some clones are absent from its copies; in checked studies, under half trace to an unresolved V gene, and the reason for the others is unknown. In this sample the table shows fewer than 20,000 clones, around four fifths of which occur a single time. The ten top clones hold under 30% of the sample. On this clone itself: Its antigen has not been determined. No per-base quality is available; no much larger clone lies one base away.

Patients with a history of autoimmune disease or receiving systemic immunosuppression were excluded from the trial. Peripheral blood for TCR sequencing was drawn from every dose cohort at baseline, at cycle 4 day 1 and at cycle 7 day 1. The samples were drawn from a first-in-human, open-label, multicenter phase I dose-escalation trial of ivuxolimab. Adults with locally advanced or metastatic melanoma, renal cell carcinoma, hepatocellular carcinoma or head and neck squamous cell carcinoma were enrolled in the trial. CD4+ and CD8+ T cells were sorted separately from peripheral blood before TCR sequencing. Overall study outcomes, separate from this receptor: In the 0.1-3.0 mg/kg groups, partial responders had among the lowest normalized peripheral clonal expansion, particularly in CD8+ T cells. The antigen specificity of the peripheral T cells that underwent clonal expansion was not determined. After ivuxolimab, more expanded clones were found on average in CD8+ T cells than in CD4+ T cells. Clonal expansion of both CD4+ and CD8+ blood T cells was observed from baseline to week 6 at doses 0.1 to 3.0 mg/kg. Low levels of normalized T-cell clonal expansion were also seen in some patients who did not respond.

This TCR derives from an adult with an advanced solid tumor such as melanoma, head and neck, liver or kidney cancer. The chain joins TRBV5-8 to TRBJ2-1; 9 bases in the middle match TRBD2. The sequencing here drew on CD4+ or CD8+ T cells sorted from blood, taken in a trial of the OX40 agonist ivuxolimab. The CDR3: CASSQEAGGPGNEQFF. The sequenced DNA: TGTGCCAGCAGCCAAGAGGCGGGAGGGCCGGGGAATGAGCAGTTCTTC.